These 28 T cell receptor beta chains were sequenced from one sample in a study of PD-L1 blockade in urothelial cancer (dated by TCRdb to 2017 to 2019). Library preparation employed the immunoSEQ multiplex PCR assay. TCRdb obtained this table from immuneACCESS and retained in-frame rearrangements with V and J assigned. These tables miss some clones; where compared with another copy, unresolved V genes account for less than half of the shortfall, and the remainder is unexplained. Present in this sample are just under 40,000 clones, approximately 93% of which were seen just once. Of the sample, approximately 11% is held by the ten largest clones. The time point label, read with the paper, signifies: pretreatment peripheral blood. The sequences come from PBMCs, collected around atezolizumab (anti-PD-L1) treatment. The source is a woman aged 60-70 years with urothelial cancer.

This chain uses TRBV7-2 with TRBJ1-2; D possibly corresponds to TRBD1 (6 bases). The germline V gene has CDR1 SGHTA and CDR2 FQGNSA. The V end lost 3 bases, the J end lost 5 bases, and 13 bases lay between the germline ends. The CDR3 has 14 residues. Here the CDR3 DNA reads TGTGCCAGCAGCTTCGGGGGGGGCAATTATGGCTACACCTTC. The encoded protein is CASSFGGGNYGYTF.

The J gene is TRBJ2-3, the V gene TRBV7-2, with D uncertain. The CDR3 is 16 residues long. Deletions cut 1 base from V and 0 bases from J, with 11 bases between. Germline lookup yields CDR1 SGHTA and CDR2 FQGNSA. The CDR3 nucleotides are TGTGCCAGCAGCTTAGTTCTACCTCGGAGCACAGATACGCAGTATTTT. As protein: CASSLVLPRSTDTQYF. The full variable domain, its missing parts supplied by reference TRBV7-2 and TRBJ2-3, is GAGVSQSPSNKVTEKGKDVELRCDPISGHTALYWYRQSLGQGLEFLIYFQGNSAPDKSGLPSDRFSAERTGGSVSTLTIQRTQQEDSAVYLCASSLVLPRSTDTQYFGPGTRLTVL.

The chain combines TRBV2 with TRBJ2-1; the match to TRBD2 covers 14 bases. CDR1 and CDR2 from the germline V gene are SNHLY and FYNNEI. CDR3 length: 15 residues. The J segment lost 4 bases and the V segment lost 7 bases, leaving 3 bases of the junction unmatched. As DNA, the CDR3 is TGTGCCAGCATTCGGACTAGCGGGAGGTACAATGAGCAGTTCTTC. This sequence encodes CASIRTSGRYNEQFF.

The CDR3 DNA sequence: TGCAGCGTTCCCGTCCTAGGCAGGGCATATGAGACCCAGTACTTC. This codes for CSVPVLGRAYETQYF. The gene calls are TRBV29-1 and TRBJ2-5, with a weak D call TRBD1 (5 bases). Germline CDR1 reads SQVTM; CDR2 reads ANQGSEA. Trimming cost V 5 bases and J 5 bases, with 21 bases left between them. The CDR3 length is 15 residues.

DNA for the CDR3: TGTGCCAGCCGATCTAGGAACACCATATATTTT. It yields the protein CASRSRNTIYF. The chain employs TRBV19 and TRBJ1-3, with D hard to call. There are 11 residues in the CDR3. The germline CDR1 and CDR2 sequences are LNHDA and SQIVND (reference sequence). V was shortened by 9 bases and J by 7 bases, with 10 bases between the two germline ends.

In regard to this clone: The CDR3 does not end in the conserved phenylalanine or tryptophan, so this is likely a read error. It is unclear where the CDR3 begins or ends on the DNA, so no DNA is shown, and the CDR3 is as TCRdb lists it. The chain recombines TRBV23-1 with TRBJ2-7; the table gives TRBD1 as D, unverified against the DNA. TRBV23-1 is an open reading frame, and its role is uncertain. The CDR3 totals 10 residues, both ends included. CDR3 residues: CASSQSLGQG.

The chain joins TRBV30 to TRBJ1-3; D call uncertain. V was pared by 2 bases and J by 1 base, with 6 bases between. The length of the CDR3 is 13 residues. CDR1 is GTSNPN, CDR2 SVGIG, per germline (reference sequence). DNA of the CDR3: TGTGCCTGGAGTACGGGATCTGGAAACACCATATATTTT. This codes for CAWSTGSGNTIYF.

The V gene is TRBV19, the J gene TRBJ1-5, with 7 bases matching TRBD1. V was pared by 10 bases and J by 0 bases, with 9 bases of the junction left unmatched. Per the germline V gene, CDR1 is LNHDA and CDR2 is SQIVND (reference sequence). This CDR3 contains 15 residues. The DNA of the CDR3 is TGTGCCATAGGACAGGCCCTAAGTAGCAATCAGCCCCAGCATTTT. This gives the protein CAIGQALSSNQPQHF. The entire variable domain, with the rest obtained from reference TRBV19 and TRBJ1-5, is as follows: DGGITQSPKYLFRKEGQNVTLSCEQNLNHDAMYWYRQDPGQGLRLIYYSQIVNDFQKGDIAEGYSVSREKKESFPLTVTSAQKNPTAFYLCAIGQALSSNQPQHFGDGTRLSIL.

The V and J genes are TRBV25-1 and TRBJ2-5; TRBD1 aligns across 7 bases. The V gene's germline CDR1 is MGHDK and CDR2 SYGVNS. Unmatched junction bases numbered 1, after V lost 0 bases and J lost 0 bases. The CDR3 has 15 amino acids. DNA for the CDR3: TGTGCCAGCAGTGAATATAGGGGGCACCAAGAGACCCAGTACTTC. Protein product: CASSEYRGHQETQYF.

The chain employs TRBV4-2 and TRBJ2-5; weak D call: TRBD2 (5 bases). In germline, CDR1 is LGHNA, CDR2 YNFKEQ. There are 16 residues in the CDR3. The V gene lost 0 bases and the J gene lost 0 bases, with 11 bases spanning the gap. CDR3 sequence (DNA): TGTGCCAGCAGCCAAGATGGGCGGGCGTACCAAGAGACCCAGTACTTC. Translated: CASSQDGRAYQETQYF.

The gene calls are TRBV10-3 and TRBJ2-7, with 9 bases matching TRBD1. This CDR3 spans 14 amino acids. Per germline, CDR1 ENHRY and CDR2 SYGVKD. Unmatched junction bases numbered 5, after V lost 6 bases and J lost 2 bases. CDR3 nucleotide sequence: TGTGCCATCAGAGAGACAGGGGGGGCCTACGAGCAGTACTTC. Amino acids: CAIRETGGAYEQYF.

This chain uses TRBV19 with TRBJ2-2; 9 bases map to TRBD2. This CDR3 region has 16 residues. Germline loops: CDR1 LNHDA, CDR2 SQIVND (reference sequence). V lost 5 bases and J lost 0; bases outside the gene matches: 4. CDR3 nucleotide sequence: TGTGCCAGTAGTTCCCGGACTAGCGCGAACACCGGGGAGCTGTTTTTT. This translates into CASSSRTSANTGELFF.

The rearrangement links TRBV28 to TRBJ1-2; 11 bases agree with TRBD1. CDR1 is MDHEN and CDR2 is SYDVKM in the germline V gene. The J segment lost 3 bases and the V segment lost 5 bases, leaving 5 bases of the junction unmatched. The CDR3 loop spans 15 amino acids. This CDR3 is CASSLDRGLDYGYTF. CDR3 nucleotide sequence: TGTGCCAGCAGTCTGGACAGGGGGCTTGACTATGGCTACACCTTC.

V usage is TRBV2 and J usage is TRBJ2-1; D uncertain. The CDR3 has 14 residues. From germline, CDR1 is SNHLY and CDR2 FYNNEI. V was clipped by 7 bases and J by 3 bases, with 13 bases between them. For the CDR3, the DNA is TGTGCCAGCACCCCCGAGGCGGACTACAATGAGCAGTTCTTC. Translating it yields CASTPEADYNEQFF.

V gene TRBV5-1 combines with J gene TRBJ2-1; 14 nucleotides agree with TRBD2. J was trimmed by 7 bases and V by 4 bases; bases with no gene match: 7. The germline CDR1 and CDR2 sequences are SGHRS and YFSETQ. This CDR3 contains 16 residues. Written as DNA, the CDR3 is TGCGCCAGCAGCGGGACTAGCGGGAGCCCCTTAAATGAGCAGTTCTTC. It is translated as CASSGTSGSPLNEQFF.

The V gene is TRBV27, the J gene TRBJ2-7; possible D gene TRBD1, 5 bases. Between the trimmed V and J ends, which lost 0 bases and 4 bases, there was a span of 10 bases. This CDR3 contains 14 residues. Germline CDR1 is MNHEY and CDR2 is SMNVEV (reference sequence). Here the CDR3 reads CASSLSGREYEQYF. In DNA form, the CDR3 reads TGTGCCAGCAGTTTATCGGGCAGGGAATACGAGCAGTACTTC.

The chain employs TRBV7-9 and TRBJ2-7; 12 positions match TRBD1. V lost 5 bases and J lost 4; bases outside the gene matches: 9. Germline CDR1 reads SEHNR; CDR2 reads FQNEAQ (reference sequence). This CDR3 region has 16 residues. The CDR3 is CASSTGGTGGGYEQYF. CDR3 in DNA: TGTGCCAGCAGCACGGGGGGGACAGGGGGCGGGTACGAGCAGTACTTC.

The chain uses TRBV5-1 and TRBJ2-2, with 9 bases aligning to TRBD1. The trim removed 3 bases at V and 4 bases at J, leaving 1 base unmatched. Germline values: CDR1 SGHRS, CDR2 YFSETQ. This CDR3 contains 14 residues. CDR3 sequence reads: CASSWGQGTGELFF. The CDR3, as DNA: TGCGCCAGCAGCTGGGGACAGGGCACCGGGGAGCTGTTTTTT.

The chain combines TRBV19 with TRBJ2-1, with TRBD2 identical over 14 bases. After removal of 5 bases from V and 4 bases from J, the junction contained 7 bases not matched to a gene. Per germline, CDR1 LNHDA and CDR2 SQIVND (reference sequence). This CDR3 spans 17 amino acids. CDR3 residues: CASSAPGLAGVYNEQFF. The CDR3 bases are TGTGCCAGTAGTGCACCGGGACTAGCGGGGGTATACAATGAGCAGTTCTTC.

The rearrangement joins TRBV15 to TRBJ1-1; a weak D match, TRBD1 (5 bases). CDR3 length: 16 amino acids. Trimming stripped 3 bases from V and 0 bases from J, with 14 bases between. Germline CDR1 LNHNV, CDR2 YYDKDF (reference sequence). CDR3 DNA: TGTGCCACCAGCAGCCGGGCCCAGGGCATGAACACTGAAGCTTTCTTT. This encodes CATSSRAQGMNTEAFF.

This chain joins TRBV19 and TRBJ2-1, with D possibly matching TRBD2 (6 bases). Trimming stripped 5 bases from V and 7 bases from J, with 21 bases between. In germline, CDR1 is LNHDA, CDR2 SQIVND (reference sequence). The CDR3 runs to 16 residues. CDR3: CASSLERRGGINEQFF. The CDR3 nucleotides read TGTGCCAGTAGTCTCGAGCGACGGGGCGGGATAAATGAGCAGTTCTTC.

This chain joins TRBV30 and TRBJ1-3; TRBD1 agrees at 9 bases. Germline V gene data show CDR1 as GTSNPN and CDR2 as SVGIG (reference sequence). The V gene end was trimmed by 3 bases and the J gene end by 0 bases; junction bases not matched to a gene: 6. The CDR3 is 16 residues long. The CDR3 is CAWSNRGLISGNTIYF. The CDR3 nucleotides read TGTGCCTGGAGCAACAGGGGGCTTATCTCTGGAAACACCATATATTTT.

This clone appeared once. The J gene is TRBJ2-2, the V gene TRBV21-1; the table's D gene call, TRBD2, was not cross checked with the DNA. TRBV21-1 has pseudogene status. The CDR3 runs 16 residues. The CDR3 reads CASSKGLAGNTGELFF. DNA of the CDR3: TGTGCCAGCAGCAAAGGACTAGCGGGAAACACCGGGGAGCTGTTTTTT.

V usage is TRBV27 and J usage is TRBJ2-1, with 8 bases lining up with TRBD1. In germline, CDR1 is MNHEY, CDR2 SMNVEV (reference sequence). With 4 bases clipped from V and 10 bases from J, the junction kept 21 bases outside the gene matches. The CDR3 totals 18 residues. CDR3 DNA sequence: TGTGCCAGCAGTTCCCTTGGACAGGGCACACAGAAGGTTGGAGAGCAGTTCTTC. Its protein is CASSSLGQGTQKVGEQFF.

The chain employs TRBV19 and TRBJ2-2; the match to TRBD1 covers 8 bases. CDR1 and CDR2 (germline): LNHDA, SQIVND (reference sequence). The V and J ends lost 5 bases and 7 bases, in that order; junction bases with no gene match: 6. The CDR3 length is 14 residues. Here the CDR3 reads CASSPRQGYGELFF. The CDR3 DNA sequence: TGTGCCAGTAGTCCTCGACAGGGGTACGGGGAGCTGTTTTTT.

The chain uses TRBV4-2 and TRBJ1-1; D uncertain. This CDR3 region has 14 residues. Trimming removed 0 bases from V and 4 bases from J, with 9 bases in between. Germline values: CDR1 LGHNA, CDR2 YNFKEQ. The CDR3 sequence is CASSQDPSGTEAFF. Here the CDR3 DNA reads TGTGCCAGCAGCCAAGACCCTAGCGGCACTGAAGCTTTCTTT.

The J gene is TRBJ2-5, the V gene TRBV4-2; 11 bases are shared with TRBD2. Germline CDR1 LGHNA, CDR2 YNFKEQ. The V gene end was trimmed by 1 base and the J gene end by 5 bases; junction bases not matched to a gene: 6. The CDR3 sequence is 16 residues long. For the CDR3, the DNA is TGTGCCAGCAGCCAAGCTACTAGCGGGAGAGGGGAGACCCAGTACTTC. It specifies CASSQATSGRGETQYF.

V and J are TRBV2 and TRBJ2-5; possible D gene TRBD1, 6 bases. V was shortened by 4 bases and J by 5 bases, with 14 bases between the two germline ends. There are 14 residues in the CDR3. Looked up from germline, CDR1 is SNHLY and CDR2 is FYNNEI. The CDR3 spells CASSGEKGDETQYF. The CDR3 nucleotides read TGTGCCAGCAGTGGGGAAAAGGGGGACGAGACCCAGTACTTC.